Sequencing of this TCR beta chain was carried out in a study of control samples from healthy donors and cancer patients. CDR1 is MGHRA and CDR2 is YSYEKL in the germline V gene. V was cut by 1 base and J by 0 bases, with 19 bases left in between. This CDR3 has 20 residues. The assay was immunoSEQ multiplex PCR, and TCRdb's table has in-frame clones only and misses some. The sample carries around 150,000 clones, 96% recorded once. The sequencing sample was made of blood. The sequence derives from a woman aged 25 to 39 in good health. The chain is built from TRBV4-1 and TRBJ1-6; a possible D gene is TRBD1 (6 bases). The chain's CDR3 is CASSQGGGVLSSSYNSPLHF. The CDR3 nucleotides read TGCGCCAGCAGCCAAGGAGGGGGGGTGCTTTCGAGCTCCTATAATTCACCCCTCCACTTT.